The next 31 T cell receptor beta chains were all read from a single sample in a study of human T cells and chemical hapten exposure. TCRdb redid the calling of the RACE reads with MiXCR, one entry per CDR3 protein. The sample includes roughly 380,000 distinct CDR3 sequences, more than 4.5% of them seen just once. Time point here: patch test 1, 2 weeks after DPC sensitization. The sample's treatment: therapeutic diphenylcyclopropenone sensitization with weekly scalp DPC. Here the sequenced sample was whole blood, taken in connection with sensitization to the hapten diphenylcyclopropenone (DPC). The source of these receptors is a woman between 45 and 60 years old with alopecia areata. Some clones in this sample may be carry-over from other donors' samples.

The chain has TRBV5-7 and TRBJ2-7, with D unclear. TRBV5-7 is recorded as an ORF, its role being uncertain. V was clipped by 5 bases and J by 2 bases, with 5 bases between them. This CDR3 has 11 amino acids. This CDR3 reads CASRPAYEQYF. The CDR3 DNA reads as TGTGCCAGCAGGCCAGCCTACGAGCAGTACTTC.

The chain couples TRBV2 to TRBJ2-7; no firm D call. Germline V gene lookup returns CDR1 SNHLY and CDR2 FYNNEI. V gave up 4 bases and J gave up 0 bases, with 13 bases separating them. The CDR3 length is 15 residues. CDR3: CASSGYGSDSYEQYF. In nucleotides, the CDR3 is TGTGCCAGCAGTGGATACGGGTCCGACTCCTACGAGCAGTACTTC.

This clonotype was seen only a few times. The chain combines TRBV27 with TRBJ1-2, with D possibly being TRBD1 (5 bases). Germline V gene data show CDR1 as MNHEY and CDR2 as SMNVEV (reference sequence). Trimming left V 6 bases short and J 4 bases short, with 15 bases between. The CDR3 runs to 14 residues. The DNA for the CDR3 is TGTGCCAGCAGGGGGGACGGGCCCTTCTATGGCTACACCTTC. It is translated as CASRGDGPFYGYTF.

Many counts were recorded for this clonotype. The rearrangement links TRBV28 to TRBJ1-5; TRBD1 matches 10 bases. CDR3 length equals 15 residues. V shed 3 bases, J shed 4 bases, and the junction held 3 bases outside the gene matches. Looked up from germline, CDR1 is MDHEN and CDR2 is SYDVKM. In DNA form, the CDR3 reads TGTGCCAGCAGTTTCAGACAGGGGGCAAATCAGCCCCAGCATTTT. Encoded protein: CASSFRQGANQPQHF.

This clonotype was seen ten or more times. This CDR3 reads CSALTPDRGLAEAFF. The CDR3 region has the DNA TGCAGTGCCCTCACCCCGGACAGGGGGTTAGCTGAAGCTTTCTTT. The chain couples TRBV20-1 to TRBJ1-1; 10 nucleotides line up with TRBD1. The CDR3 totals 15 residues. Germline V CDR1 and CDR2: DFQATT, SNEGSKA (reference sequence). With 6 bases clipped from V and 6 bases from J, the junction kept 13 bases outside the gene matches.

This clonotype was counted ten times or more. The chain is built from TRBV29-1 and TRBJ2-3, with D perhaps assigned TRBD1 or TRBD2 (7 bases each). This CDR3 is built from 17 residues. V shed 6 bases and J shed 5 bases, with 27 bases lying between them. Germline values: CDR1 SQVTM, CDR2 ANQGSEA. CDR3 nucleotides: TGCAGCGTGCGACAGGGAGTAACGGGAGGCCCTCAAGATACGCAGTATTTT. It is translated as CSVRQGVTGGPQDTQYF.

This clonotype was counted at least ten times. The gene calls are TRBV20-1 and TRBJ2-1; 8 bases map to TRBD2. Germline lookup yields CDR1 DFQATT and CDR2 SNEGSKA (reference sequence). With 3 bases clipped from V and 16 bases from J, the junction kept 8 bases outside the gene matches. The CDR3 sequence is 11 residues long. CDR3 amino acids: CSARISGTFFF. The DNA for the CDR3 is TGCAGTGCTAGGATTAGCGGGACGTTTTTCTTC.

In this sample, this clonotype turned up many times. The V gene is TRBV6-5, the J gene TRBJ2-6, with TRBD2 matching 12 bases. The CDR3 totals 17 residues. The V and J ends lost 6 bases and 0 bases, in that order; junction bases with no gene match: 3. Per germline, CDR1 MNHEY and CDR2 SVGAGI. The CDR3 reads CASSRLAGDSGANVLTF. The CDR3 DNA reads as TGTGCCAGCAGCCGACTAGCGGGGGACTCTGGGGCCAACGTCCTGACTTTC.

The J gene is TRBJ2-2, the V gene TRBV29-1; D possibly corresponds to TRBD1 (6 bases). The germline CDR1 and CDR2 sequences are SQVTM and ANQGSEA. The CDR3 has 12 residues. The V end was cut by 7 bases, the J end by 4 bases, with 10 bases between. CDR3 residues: CSAQGSTGELFF. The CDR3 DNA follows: TGCAGCGCACAGGGTAGCACCGGGGAGCTGTTTTTT.

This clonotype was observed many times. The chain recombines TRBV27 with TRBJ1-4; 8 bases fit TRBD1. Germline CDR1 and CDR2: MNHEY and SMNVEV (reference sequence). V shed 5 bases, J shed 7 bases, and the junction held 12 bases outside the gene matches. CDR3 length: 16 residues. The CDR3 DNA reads TGTGCCAGCAGTCTATTAGGACAGGGCAGAATTGAAAAACTGTTTTTT. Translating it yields CASSLLGQGRIEKLFF.

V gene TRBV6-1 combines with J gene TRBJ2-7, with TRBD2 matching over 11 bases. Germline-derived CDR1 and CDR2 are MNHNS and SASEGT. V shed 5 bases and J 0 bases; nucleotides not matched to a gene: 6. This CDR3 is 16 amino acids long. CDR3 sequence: CASSSRLAGISYEQYF. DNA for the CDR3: TGTGCCAGCAGTTCTAGACTAGCGGGGATCTCCTACGAGCAGTACTTC.

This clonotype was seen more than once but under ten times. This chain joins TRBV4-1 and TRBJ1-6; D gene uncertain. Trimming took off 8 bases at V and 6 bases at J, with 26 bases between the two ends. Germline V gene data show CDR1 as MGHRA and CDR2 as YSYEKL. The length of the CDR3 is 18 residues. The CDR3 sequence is CASQRNPTGSGVNSPLHF. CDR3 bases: TGCGCCAGCCAGCGGAATCCGACTGGCTCCGGGGTTAATTCACCCCTCCACTTT.

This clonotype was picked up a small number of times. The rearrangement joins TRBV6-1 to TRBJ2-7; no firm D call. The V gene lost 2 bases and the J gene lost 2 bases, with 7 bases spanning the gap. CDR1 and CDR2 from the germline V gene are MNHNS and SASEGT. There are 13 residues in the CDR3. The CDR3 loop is CASSEFPAYEQYF. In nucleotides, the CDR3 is TGTGCCAGCAGTGAATTCCCAGCCTACGAGCAGTACTTC.

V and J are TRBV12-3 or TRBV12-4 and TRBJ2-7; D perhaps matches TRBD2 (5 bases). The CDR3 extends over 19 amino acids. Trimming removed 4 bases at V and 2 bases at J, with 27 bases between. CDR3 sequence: CASSSPEGGMKARPYEQYF. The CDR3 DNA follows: TGTGCCAGCAGTTCCCCCGAGGGTGGGATGAAGGCGAGGCCCTACGAGCAGTACTTC.

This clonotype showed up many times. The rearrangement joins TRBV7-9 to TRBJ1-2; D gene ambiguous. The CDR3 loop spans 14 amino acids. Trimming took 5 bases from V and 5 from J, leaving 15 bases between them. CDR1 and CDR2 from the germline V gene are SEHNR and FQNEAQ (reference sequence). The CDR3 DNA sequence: TGTGCCAGCAGCCCTCCCCCAATTTGGTATGGCTACACCTTC. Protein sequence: CASSPPPIWYGYTF.

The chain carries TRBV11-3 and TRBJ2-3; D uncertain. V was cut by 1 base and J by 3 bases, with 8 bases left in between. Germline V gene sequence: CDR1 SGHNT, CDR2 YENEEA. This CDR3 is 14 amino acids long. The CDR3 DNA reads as TGTGCCAGCAGCTTAGGCCCTCCTACAGATACGCAGTATTTT. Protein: CASSLGPPTDTQYF.

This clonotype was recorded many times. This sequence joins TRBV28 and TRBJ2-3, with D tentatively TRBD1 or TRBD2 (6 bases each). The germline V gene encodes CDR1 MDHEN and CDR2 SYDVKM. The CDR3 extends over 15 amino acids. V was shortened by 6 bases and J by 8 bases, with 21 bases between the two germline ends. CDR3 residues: CASSFGGRTDGTQYF. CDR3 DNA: TGTGCCAGCAGCTTCGGGGGCCGCACAGATGGTACGCAGTATTTT.

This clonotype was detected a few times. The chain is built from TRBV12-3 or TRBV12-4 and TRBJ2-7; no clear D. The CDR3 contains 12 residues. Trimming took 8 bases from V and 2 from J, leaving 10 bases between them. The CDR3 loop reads CASSGRTYEQYF. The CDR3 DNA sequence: TGTGCCAGCTCAGGACGGACCTACGAGCAGTACTTC.

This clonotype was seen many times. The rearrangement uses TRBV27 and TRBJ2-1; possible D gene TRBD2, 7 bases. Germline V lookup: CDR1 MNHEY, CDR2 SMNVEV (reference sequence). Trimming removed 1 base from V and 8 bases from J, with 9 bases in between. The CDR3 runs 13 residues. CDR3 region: CASSLWGGDEQFF. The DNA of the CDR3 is TGTGCCAGCAGTTTATGGGGGGGCGATGAGCAGTTCTTC.

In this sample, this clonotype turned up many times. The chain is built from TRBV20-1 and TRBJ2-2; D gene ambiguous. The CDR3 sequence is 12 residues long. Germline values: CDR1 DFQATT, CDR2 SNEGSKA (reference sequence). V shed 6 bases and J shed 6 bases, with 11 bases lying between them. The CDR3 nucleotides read TGCAGTGCCACAAAGGCCCCCGGGGAGCTGTTTTTT. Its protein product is CSATKAPGELFF.

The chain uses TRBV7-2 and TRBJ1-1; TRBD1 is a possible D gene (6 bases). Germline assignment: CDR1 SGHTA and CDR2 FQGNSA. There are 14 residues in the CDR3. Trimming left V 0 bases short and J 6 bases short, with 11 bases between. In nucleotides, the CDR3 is TGTGCCAGCAGCTTAGCGGGGAGGGGGTCTGAAGCTTTCTTT. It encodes CASSLAGRGSEAFF.

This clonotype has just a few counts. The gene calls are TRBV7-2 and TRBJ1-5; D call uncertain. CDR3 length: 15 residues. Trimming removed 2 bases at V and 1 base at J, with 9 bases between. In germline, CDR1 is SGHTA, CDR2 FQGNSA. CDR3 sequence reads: CASSLLAVSNQPQHF. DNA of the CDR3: TGTGCCAGCAGCTTATTGGCAGTCAGCAATCAGCCCCAGCATTTT. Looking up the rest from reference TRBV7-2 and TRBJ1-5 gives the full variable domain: GAGVSQSPSNKVTEKGKDVELRCDPISGHTALYWYRQSLGQGLEFLIYFQGNSAPDKSGLPSDRFSAERTGGSVSTLTIQRTQQEDSAVYLCASSLLAVSNQPQHFGDGTRLSIL.

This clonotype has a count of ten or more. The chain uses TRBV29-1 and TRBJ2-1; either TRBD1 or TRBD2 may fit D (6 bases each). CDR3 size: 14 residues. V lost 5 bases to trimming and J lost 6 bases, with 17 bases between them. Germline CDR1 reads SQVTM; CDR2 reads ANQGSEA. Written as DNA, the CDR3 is TGCAGCGTTTCCGGGAGAGGGGGGTCCAATGAGCAGTTCTTC. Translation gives CSVSGRGGSNEQFF.

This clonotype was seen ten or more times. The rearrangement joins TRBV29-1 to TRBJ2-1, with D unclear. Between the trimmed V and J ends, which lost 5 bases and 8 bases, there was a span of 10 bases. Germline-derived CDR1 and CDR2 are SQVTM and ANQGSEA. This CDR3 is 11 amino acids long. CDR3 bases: TGCAGCGTTCCCGTTTCGGATGAGCAGTTCTTC. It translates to CSVPVSDEQFF.

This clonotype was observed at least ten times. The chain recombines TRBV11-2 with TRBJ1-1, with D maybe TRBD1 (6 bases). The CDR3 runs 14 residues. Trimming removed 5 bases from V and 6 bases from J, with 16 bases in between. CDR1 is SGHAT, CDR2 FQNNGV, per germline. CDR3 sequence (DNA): TGTGCCAGCAGCAGCCCGGTCCGGGGGCCTGAAGCTTTCTTT. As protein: CASSSPVRGPEAFF. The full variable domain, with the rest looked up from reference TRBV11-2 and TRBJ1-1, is EAGVAQSPRYKIIEKRQSVAFWCNPISGHATLYWYQQILGQGPKLLIQFQNNGVVDDSQLPKDRFSAERLKGVDSTLKIQPAKLEDSAVYLCASSSPVRGPEAFFGQGTRLTVV.

CDR3 protein: CASSERGGYMYF. The CDR3 nucleotides are TGTGCCAGCAGTGAACGTGGGGGCTATATGTACTTC. The chain carries TRBV2 and TRBJ2-7; D perhaps matches TRBD1 (6 bases). This CDR3 contains 12 residues. Trimming took 2 bases from V and 12 from J, leaving 14 bases between them. Germline CDR1 and CDR2: SNHLY and FYNNEI. Using reference TRBV2 and TRBJ2-7 for the parts outside the CDR3, the full variable domain is EPEVTQTPSHQVTQMGQEVILRCVPISNHLYFYWYRQILGQKVEFLVSFYNNEISEKSEIFDDQFSVERPDGSNFTLKIRSTKLEDSAMYFCASSERGGYMYFGPGTRLTVT.

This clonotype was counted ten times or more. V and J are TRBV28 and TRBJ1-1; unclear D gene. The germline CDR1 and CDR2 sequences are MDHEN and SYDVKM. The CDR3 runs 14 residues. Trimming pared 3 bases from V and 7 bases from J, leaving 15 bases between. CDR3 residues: CASSFPRPGREAFF. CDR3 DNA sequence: TGTGCCAGCAGTTTCCCCCGGCCAGGACGTGAAGCTTTCTTT.

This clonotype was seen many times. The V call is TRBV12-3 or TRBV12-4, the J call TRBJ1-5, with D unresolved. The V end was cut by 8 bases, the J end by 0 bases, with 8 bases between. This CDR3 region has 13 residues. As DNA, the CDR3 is TGTGCCAGCTGCGACGGTAGCAATCAGCCCCAGCATTTT. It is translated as CASCDGSNQPQHF.

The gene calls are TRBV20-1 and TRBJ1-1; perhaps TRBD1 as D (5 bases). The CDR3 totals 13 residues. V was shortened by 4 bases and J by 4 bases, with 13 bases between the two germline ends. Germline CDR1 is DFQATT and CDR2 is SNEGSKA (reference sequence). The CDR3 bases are TGCAGTGCTAAAACAGTGGGGGGCACTGAAGCTTTCTTT. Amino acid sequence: CSAKTVGGTEAFF.

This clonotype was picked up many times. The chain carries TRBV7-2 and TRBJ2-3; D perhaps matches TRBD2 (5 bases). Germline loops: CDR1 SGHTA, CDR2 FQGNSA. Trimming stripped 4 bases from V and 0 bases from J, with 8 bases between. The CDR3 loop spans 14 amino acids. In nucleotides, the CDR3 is TGTGCCAGCAGCTCCAGGAGGAGCACAGATACGCAGTATTTT. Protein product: CASSSRRSTDTQYF.

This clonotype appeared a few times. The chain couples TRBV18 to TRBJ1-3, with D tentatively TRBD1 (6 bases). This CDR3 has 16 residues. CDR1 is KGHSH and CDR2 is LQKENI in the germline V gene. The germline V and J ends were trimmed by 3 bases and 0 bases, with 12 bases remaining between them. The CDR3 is CASSPLGQYSGNTIYF. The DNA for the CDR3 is TGTGCCAGCTCACCTTTAGGACAGTACTCTGGAAACACCATATATTTT.